Detailed here is one TCR beta chain. No antigen is known for it. Individual cDNA molecules each received unique molecular identifiers attached to them. In TCRdb, the 5' RACE reads were re-called with MiXCR into one record per CDR3 protein. Among 100,000 to 150,000 distinct CDR3 sequences listed, about 15% were seen once. The sample is drawn from a study of early T cells in non-severe SARS-CoV-2 infection. At the level of the study: Sequenced bulk RNA came from whole blood that was unsorted, and chains were unpaired. Overall study findings and caveats: A preference for anti-spike CD8 responses marked VDJdb matching, which missed private and CD4 specificities.

The length of the CDR3 is 15 residues. The germline CDR1 and CDR2 sequences are SEHNR and FQNEAQ (reference sequence). With 6 bases clipped from V and 1 base from J, the junction kept 5 bases outside the gene matches. Sample: whole blood. V usage is TRBV7-9 and J usage is TRBJ2-3; TRBD2 matches 9 bases. This clonotype originated in an adult who was a healthcare worker with PCR-confirmed SARS-CoV-2 infection or an uninfected control (not recorded which). The CDR3, as DNA: TGTGCCAGCAGGAGTAGCGGGAGTCGCACAGATACGCAGTATTTT. Translated: CASRSSGSRTDTQYF.